This TCR beta chain is drawn from a study of blood T cell repertoires in COVID-19. Whole-study context: PBMCs, B-cell-depleted T cells, or T cells provided the cDNA or gDNA that made up the material.

V lost 0 bases, J lost 4 bases, and 10 bases stayed unmatched. This CDR3 has 18 residues. Looked up from germline, CDR1 is SGHVS and CDR2 is FQNEAQ. Original handling: Reference gene primer amplification in the assay estimated nucleated cell counts. Clones were sequenced by immunoSEQ multiplex PCR, and TCRdb holds only the in-frame ones, with some missing. That table supplies the V and J calls and clone size; D and trimming were determined from the DNA. The table has 250,000 or so clones, 90% seen once. The origin of this receptor is an older woman with COVID-19, enrolled during active disease. The gene calls are TRBV7-8 and TRBJ1-2; 11 nucleotides align to TRBD1. Sequencing was done on a sample of peripheral blood. The chain's CDR3 is CASSLAGTGGTRTYGYTF. DNA of the CDR3: TGTGCCAGCAGCTTAGCCGGGACAGGGGGTACGAGGACCTATGGCTACACCTTC.